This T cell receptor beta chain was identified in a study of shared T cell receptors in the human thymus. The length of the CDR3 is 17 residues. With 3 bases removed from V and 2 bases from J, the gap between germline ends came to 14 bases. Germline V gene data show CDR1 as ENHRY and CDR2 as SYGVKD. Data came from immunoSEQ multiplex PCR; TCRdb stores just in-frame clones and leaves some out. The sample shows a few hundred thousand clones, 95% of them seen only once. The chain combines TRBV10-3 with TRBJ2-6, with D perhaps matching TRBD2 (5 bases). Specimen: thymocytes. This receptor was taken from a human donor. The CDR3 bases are TGTGCCATCAGTGATCATCTAGCCAGCCCTGGGGCCAACGTCCTGACTTTC. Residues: CAISDHLASPGANVLTF.